This T cell receptor (beta chain) was sequenced during a study of Graves' ophthalmopathy and Graves' hyperthyroidism. General study findings and limits: A roughly 76% specificity and 87.88% sensitivity were achieved by a 13-signature model that separated ophthalmopathy from stable hyperthyroidism. Blood also harbored most expanded thyroid clonotypes above 0.001 frequency.

The CDR3 has 16 amino acids. Trimming took 5 bases from V and 3 from J; bases not matched to a gene: 12. The authors amplified TCR beta CDR3 regions from RNA transcripts. After a first-round RT-PCR with HTBI primers, a second-round multiplex PCR was run. TCRdb independently ran MiXCR on the multiplex PCR reads; one entry per CDR3 protein. This sample yields a few hundred thousand distinct CDR3 sequences, of which 15% are seen a single time; roughly 7% belongs to the top ten. There are many counts of this clonotype. What it recognizes is unknown. The rearrangement links TRBV12-3 or TRBV12-4 to TRBJ1-2; TRBD1 aligns across 7 bases. The sequence derives from a woman between 18 and 29 years old with stable Graves' hyperthyroidism. The sample consisted of peripheral blood. The CDR3 spells CASSPPRQGSDYGYTF. As DNA, the CDR3 is TGTGCCAGCAGTCCACCCAGACAGGGAAGCGACTATGGCTACACCTTC.